The 3 T cell receptor beta chains reported below all come from one sample, sequenced in a study of T cells in Graves' hyperthyroidism and ophthalmopathy. Template material for amplifying TCR beta CDR3 regions consisted of RNA transcripts. HTBI primers drove first-round RT-PCR of the TCR CDR3. A single record per CDR3 protein comes from TCRdb applying MiXCR to the multiplex PCR reads. The sample lists about 700,000 distinct CDR3 sequences, less than 45% seen once, with more than 7% in the top ten. Sequenced sample: peripheral blood or thyroid tissue (not recorded which). Receptors were obtained from an adult man with Graves' disease, either hyperthyroidism or ophthalmopathy (not recorded which).

The genes are TRBV29-1 and TRBJ1-4, with D unclear. Trimming cost V 0 bases and J 8 bases, with 4 bases left between them. This CDR3 region has 11 residues. The germline V gene encodes CDR1 SQVTM and CDR2 ANQGSEA. The CDR3 loop is CSVEEGEKLFF. For the CDR3, the DNA is TGCAGCGTTGAAGAGGGCGAAAAACTGTTTTTT.

This chain uses TRBV2 with TRBJ1-5, with a tentative D call TRBD1 (5 bases). The CDR3 has 15 residues. Trimming removed 6 bases from V and 4 bases from J, with 16 bases in between. CDR1 is SNHLY and CDR2 is FYNNEI in the germline V gene. CDR3 protein: CASRAGRGINQPQHF. In nucleotides, the CDR3 is TGTGCCAGCAGAGCGGGACGGGGGATTAATCAGCCCCAGCATTTT.

DNA of the CDR3: TGCGCCAGCAGTGAGCCGTTAGCGGGAGTCGCGATTGGCGAGCAGTACTTC. This gives the protein CASSEPLAGVAIGEQYF. The chain combines TRBV10-1 with TRBJ2-7, with 9 bases that match TRBD2. Looked up from germline, CDR1 is WNHNN and CDR2 is SYGVQD (reference sequence). CDR3 length: 17 residues. J was trimmed by 6 bases and V by 2 bases; bases with no gene match: 14.